The 11 T cell receptor beta chains below come from one sample, sequenced in a study of T cell responses to AZD1222 COVID-19 vaccine. Data came from immunoSEQ multiplex PCR; TCRdb stores just in-frame clones and leaves some out. The sample holds 120,000 or so clones, roughly 88% seen once. The specimen was peripheral blood, collected on day 0 of AZD1222 vaccination. Receptors originate from an adult in good health.

The chain's CDR3 is CATSADGSPDTLDEQFF. CDR3 nucleotides: TGTGCCACCAGCGCTGATGGATCCCCGGACACACTCGATGAGCAGTTCTTC. The genes are TRBV15 and TRBJ2-1, with a possible D match to TRBD1 (5 bases). The CDR3 sequence is 17 residues long. Germline CDR1 is LNHNV and CDR2 is YYDKDF (reference sequence). V shed 5 bases and J shed 8 bases, with 25 bases lying between them. Based on the CDR3 plus reference TRBV15 and TRBJ2-1, the full variable domain is DAMVIQNPRYQVTQFGKPVTLSCSQTLNHNVMYWYQQKSSQAPKLLFHYYDKDFNNEADTPDNFQSRRPNTSFCFLDIRSPGLGDTAMYLCATSADGSPDTLDEQFFGPGTRLTVL.

The CDR3 loop reads CAISPTSEGAFF. DNA of the CDR3: TGTGCCATCAGTCCCACATCCGAAGGAGCTTTCTTT. The chain recombines TRBV10-3 with TRBJ1-1; the D is unclear. Germline CDR1 is ENHRY and CDR2 is SYGVKD. V was trimmed by 5 bases and J by 10 bases, leaving 14 bases between them. This CDR3 spans 12 amino acids.

This CDR3 reads CASSLDSGLRNNEQFF. As DNA, the CDR3 is TGCGCCAGCAGCTTGGATTCGGGACTGAGAAACAATGAGCAGTTCTTC. The chain joins TRBV5-1 to TRBJ2-1; D is possibly TRBD2 (6 bases). The CDR3 sequence is 16 residues long. The V gene lost 0 bases and the J gene lost 5 bases, with 15 bases spanning the gap. CDR1 SGHRS and CDR2 YFSETQ come from the germline V gene.

This chain links TRBV24-1 with TRBJ2-7; D possibly matches TRBD1 or TRBD2 (5 bases each). The V end lost 4 bases, the J end lost 5 bases, and 17 bases lay between the germline ends. CDR1 and CDR2 from the germline V gene are KGHDR and SFDVKD. CDR3 size: 15 residues. CDR3 nucleotide sequence: TGTGCCACCAGTGACCGGGGACGGCCCCCGGACGAGCAGTACTTC. As protein: CATSDRGRPPDEQYF.

The chain carries TRBV24-1 and TRBJ2-3; D may be TRBD2 (5 bases). Germline CDR1 KGHDR, CDR2 SFDVKD. V dropped 4 bases and J dropped 2 bases, with 15 bases sitting between them. CDR3 size: 16 residues. The CDR3 sequence: CATSDPGGWPTDTQYF. The CDR3, as DNA: TGTGCCACCAGTGACCCCGGCGGGTGGCCCACAGATACGCAGTATTTT.

This chain joins TRBV27 and TRBJ2-1, with 14 bases that match TRBD2. The CDR3 runs to 12 residues. The germline CDR1 and CDR2 sequences are MNHEY and SMNVEV (reference sequence). V gave up 11 bases and J gave up 9 bases; unmatched junction bases: 3. The CDR3 coding sequence is TGTGCCTCGGGGACTAGCGGGGGTGAGCAGTTCTTC. Translated: CASGTSGGEQFF.

The rearrangement uses TRBV19 and TRBJ1-1, with D unresolved. Per germline, CDR1 LNHDA and CDR2 SQIVND (reference sequence). V gave up 3 bases and J gave up 0 bases, with 14 bases separating them. This CDR3 region has 16 residues. CDR3 sequence: CASSIRQLFMNTEAFF. As DNA, the CDR3 is TGTGCCAGTAGTATTAGGCAGCTCTTTATGAACACTGAAGCTTTCTTT.

The chain uses TRBV7-2 and TRBJ2-7; 8 positions agree with TRBD1. CDR3 length: 18 amino acids. The V segment lost 2 bases and the J segment 4 bases; nucleotides outside the gene matches: 16. Germline-derived CDR1 and CDR2 are SGHTA and FQGNSA. CDR3 loop: CASSLRPPGQGFSYEQYF. The CDR3 nucleotides read TGTGCCAGCAGCTTAAGGCCGCCCGGACAGGGATTTTCTTACGAGCAGTACTTC.

In its sample, this clone was seen once. This sequence joins TRBV7-2 and TRBJ2-5; D is ambiguous. This CDR3 is built from 15 residues. The V and J ends lost 1 base and 5 bases respectively, with 14 bases between them. Germline V lookup: CDR1 SGHTA, CDR2 FQGNSA. This CDR3 is CASSLGPVLGETQYF. For the CDR3, the DNA is TGTGCCAGCAGCTTAGGGCCGGTCCTGGGGGAGACCCAGTACTTC.

This chain uses TRBV3-1 (or the pseudogene TRBV3-2) with TRBJ2-2, with 10 bases aligning to TRBD2. Germline trimming cut 4 bases from V and 3 bases from J; bases unmatched to any gene: 8. Germline loops: CDR1 LGHDT, CDR2 YNNKEL (reference sequence). CDR3 length equals 17 residues. CDR3 sequence: CASSLDLLAGYTGELFF. The CDR3 region has the DNA TGTGCCAGCAGCCTGGACCTACTAGCGGGGTACACCGGGGAGCTGTTTTTT.

This clone was picked up a small number of times. The chain has TRBV6-5 and TRBJ2-7; TRBD1 matches 7 bases. Unmatched junction bases numbered 7, after V lost 2 bases and J lost 0 bases. The CDR3 is 16 amino acids. Germline V gene data show CDR1 as MNHEY and CDR2 as SVGAGI. This CDR3 is CASSYTWDSISYEQYF. The CDR3, as DNA: TGTGCCAGCAGTTACACCTGGGACAGCATCTCCTACGAGCAGTACTTC.